What follows are 17 T cell receptor beta chains derived from one specimen sequenced in a study of blood T cells in healthy people across ages. The second PCR ran about 6 to 11 cycles with a sample-barcoded 5' primer and J-beta primers. One entry per CDR3 protein results from TCRdb running MiXCR on the 5' RACE reads. The sample carries about 730,000 distinct CDR3 sequences, roughly two fifths recorded once. The sample comprised blood. These receptors all stem from an older woman in good health.

This clonotype appeared a few times. The J gene is TRBJ2-1, the V gene TRBV7-2, with 9 positions matching TRBD1. Losses at the gene ends were 5 bases for V and 5 bases for J; bases not matched to a gene: 7. The CDR3 loop spans 15 amino acids. Germline assignment: CDR1 SGHTA and CDR2 FQGNSA. This CDR3 reads CASSQSGTGHNEQFF. Written as DNA, the CDR3 is TGTGCCAGCAGCCAATCCGGGACAGGGCACAATGAGCAGTTCTTC.

This sequence joins TRBV20-1 and TRBJ2-4; D ambiguous. The germline gives CDR1 DFQATT, CDR2 SNEGSKA (reference sequence). This CDR3 is built from 14 residues. The V gene lost 1 base and the J gene lost 5 bases, with 12 bases spanning the gap. The chain's CDR3 is CSARGGQAENIQYF. CDR3 DNA sequence: TGCAGTGCTAGAGGGGGTCAGGCGGAAAACATTCAGTACTTC.

The rearrangement uses TRBV10-3 and TRBJ1-1; TRBD1 is a possible D gene (6 bases). V was clipped by 7 bases and J by 5 bases, with 14 bases between them. CDR1 is ENHRY, CDR2 SYGVKD, per germline. This CDR3 comprises 13 residues. CDR3 DNA sequence: TGTGCCATCACCGCAGGGGACAAGACTGAAGCTTTCTTT. Translating gives CAITAGDKTEAFF.

This chain links TRBV6-5 with TRBJ1-2; D not certain. The germline CDR1 and CDR2 sequences are MNHEY and SVGAGI. Trimming stripped 2 bases from V and 2 bases from J, with 21 bases between. There are 18 residues in the CDR3. The CDR3 nucleotides read TGTGCCAGCAGTTACCCGGTTGGGGAACGGTTAGCGAACTATGGCTACACCTTC. Amino acid sequence: CASSYPVGERLANYGYTF.

This clonotype was detected a few times. The chain employs TRBV12-5 and TRBJ2-7; no reliable D call. Trimming left V 6 bases short and J 4 bases short, with 7 bases between. The CDR3 extends over 11 amino acids. The germline V gene has CDR1 LGHNT and CDR2 FRNRAP. This CDR3 reads CASGDPYEQYF. CDR3 sequence (DNA): TGTGCTAGTGGGGACCCGTACGAGCAGTACTTC.

The sample holds many counts of this clonotype. The V and J genes are TRBV7-9 and TRBJ1-5; TRBD1 agrees at 8 bases. The CDR3 is made up of 15 amino acids. Germline V CDR1 and CDR2: SEHNR, FQNEAQ (reference sequence). V shed 5 bases and J 0 bases; nucleotides not matched to a gene: 3. CDR3 protein: CASSPQGASNQPQHF. CDR3 DNA: TGTGCCAGCAGCCCCCAGGGGGCTAGCAATCAGCCCCAGCATTTT.

The rearrangement uses TRBV6-5 and TRBJ1-3, with TRBD1 identical over 7 bases. The junction had 7 bases not matched to a gene; V was cut back by 5 bases and J by 3 bases. The CDR3 spans 15 residues. Germline loops: CDR1 MNHEY, CDR2 SVGAGI. Here the CDR3 reads CASSSRQGGGNTIYF. The CDR3 bases are TGTGCCAGCAGTAGCAGACAGGGAGGTGGAAACACCATATATTTT.

This clonotype has only a few counts. The chain carries TRBV29-1 and TRBJ1-2, with D possibly TRBD1 on 5 matching bases. In germline, CDR1 is SQVTM, CDR2 ANQGSEA. Trimming took 5 bases from V and 6 from J, leaving 13 bases between them. This CDR3 comprises 12 residues. The CDR3 bases are TGCAGCGTTCGGGGGTGGTTCGATGGCTACACCTTC. Translating gives CSVRGWFDGYTF.

The rearrangement joins TRBV29-1 to TRBJ2-2, with 10 bases fitting TRBD1. CDR1 SQVTM and CDR2 ANQGSEA come from the germline V gene. V was pared by 7 bases and J by 4 bases, with 6 bases of the junction left unmatched. This CDR3 comprises 14 residues. CDR3 protein: CSALTGGVTGELFF. In nucleotides, the CDR3 is TGCAGCGCCCTGACAGGGGGCGTCACCGGGGAGCTGTTTTTT.

This clonotype has just a few counts. The chain joins TRBV5-1 to TRBJ2-5; TRBD2 matches 15 bases. With V trimmed by 2 bases and J by 1 base, 6 bases remained unmatched. The germline V gene encodes CDR1 SGHRS and CDR2 YFSETQ. The CDR3 has 18 amino acids. The CDR3, as DNA: TGCGCCAGCAGCTTCGGACTAGCGGGAGGGTCGCTCCAAGAGACCCAGTACTTC. The encoded protein is CASSFGLAGGSLQETQYF.

This clonotype was detected only a few times. The rearrangement links TRBV20-1 to TRBJ2-2; 10 nucleotides match TRBD2. Germline trimming cut 5 bases from V and 2 bases from J; bases unmatched to any gene: 5. CDR1 is DFQATT, CDR2 SNEGSKA, per germline (reference sequence). This CDR3 has 15 residues. The CDR3 loop is CSAPSGGGNTGELFF. CDR3 sequence (DNA): TGCAGTGCTCCTAGCGGGGGAGGAAACACCGGGGAGCTGTTTTTT.

Turning to this clonotype: This may be a read error, as it is one base from a much larger clone. The chain recombines TRBV29-1 with TRBJ2-6, with 12 bases that match TRBD1. The germline V gene encodes CDR1 SQVTM and CDR2 ANQGSEA. CDR3 length: 18 residues. Trimming took 6 bases from V and 2 from J; bases not matched to a gene: 11. CDR3 sequence reads: CSVVEDGTGGTGANVLTF. In DNA, the CDR3 is TGCAGCGTCGTTGAAGATGGGACAGGGGGCACTGGGGCCAACGTCCTGACTTTC.

The chain carries TRBV4-1 and TRBJ1-6; unclear D gene. The CDR3 length is 15 residues. The V end was cut by 0 bases, the J end by 7 bases, with 10 bases between. CDR1 and CDR2 (germline): MGHRA, YSYEKL. The CDR3 region has the DNA TGCGCCAGCAGCCAAGAGGGATCCCAGAATTCACCCCTCCACTTT. It translates to CASSQEGSQNSPLHF.

The chain employs TRBV6-1 and TRBJ1-2; 11 nucleotides line up with TRBD1. V lost 6 bases and J lost 3; bases outside the gene matches: 3. This CDR3 is built from 14 residues. CDR1 and CDR2 from the germline V gene are MNHNS and SASEGT. CDR3: CASRDRGLDYGYTF. CDR3 DNA sequence: TGTGCCAGCAGGGACAGGGGGCTCGACTATGGCTACACCTTC.

The chain has TRBV5-1 and TRBJ1-1; tentative D call: TRBD1 (6 bases). The germline CDR1 and CDR2 sequences are SGHRS and YFSETQ. Trimming stripped 0 bases from V and 3 bases from J, with 12 bases between. The CDR3 contains 15 residues. The CDR3 spells CASSLAGRGDTEAFF. The CDR3 bases are TGCGCCAGCAGCTTGGCCGGCAGGGGAGACACTGAAGCTTTCTTT.

The sample holds a few counts of this clonotype. V usage is TRBV28 and J usage is TRBJ2-7, with unresolved D. Between the trimmed V and J ends, which lost 3 bases and 6 bases, there was a span of 3 bases. Per the germline V gene, CDR1 is MDHEN and CDR2 is SYDVKM. This CDR3 is 10 amino acids long. CDR3 in amino acids: CASSFREQYF. In nucleotides, the CDR3 is TGTGCCAGCAGTTTTCGCGAGCAGTACTTC.

This chain joins TRBV7-6 and TRBJ2-3, with D maybe TRBD2 (7 bases). Germline lookup yields CDR1 SGHVS and CDR2 FNYEAQ. V dropped 5 bases and J dropped 2 bases, with 14 bases sitting between them. The CDR3 is made up of 15 amino acids. The CDR3 spells CASSQRGAYTDTQYF. The CDR3 nucleotides read TGTGCCAGCAGCCAACGGGGGGCTTACACAGATACGCAGTATTTT.